This T cell receptor beta chain was observed in a study of T cell responses to AZD1222 COVID-19 vaccine. Study overall: Second doses that came at about 4 or about 12 weeks were put together. Study-level points and caveats: Spike-specific TCR breadth and depth went up after people got two AZD1222 doses. Repertoires in all cases were sampled only once the peak T cell response had passed.

CDR1 is LNHDA, CDR2 SQIVND, per germline (reference sequence). V was pared by 2 bases and J by 0 bases, with 7 bases of the junction left unmatched. The CDR3 is made up of 17 amino acids. In its sample, this clone was seen a few times. Its antigen is not identified. Profiling relied on immunoSEQ multiplex PCR, and the TCRdb table lists in-frame clones only, not all of them. Of 150,000 to 200,000 clones in the sample, around 95% were seen once. This rearrangement joins TRBV19 to TRBJ1-5, with 7 bases lining up with TRBD1. The clonotype originates from an adult in good health. The sequenced sample was peripheral blood, obtained on day 0 of AZD1222 vaccination. The chain's CDR3 is CASSIIWDRASNQPQHF. CDR3 bases: TGTGCCAGTAGTATAATATGGGACAGAGCTAGCAATCAGCCCCAGCATTTT.